The source of this TCR beta chain is a study of cytomegalovirus exposure and HLA in healthy donors. Some clones are missing from TCRdb's copy, which holds only in-frame ones; the method was immunoSEQ multiplex PCR. The sample includes fewer than 200,000 clones, about 86% seen only once; the top ten take 2% to 2.5%. There are 16 residues in the CDR3. The V end was cut by 0 bases, the J end by 6 bases, with 18 bases between. Germline V CDR1 and CDR2: GTSNPN, SVGIG (reference sequence). Sequencing was carried out using PBMCs. The TCR was taken from a woman between 18 and 30 years old in good health and CMV-seronegative. This rearrangement joins TRBV30 to TRBJ1-5; D perhaps matches TRBD1 (6 bases). CDR3 loop: CAWSVGGGWRGQPQHF. As DNA, the CDR3 is TGTGCCTGGAGTGTAGGGGGAGGGTGGAGGGGTCAGCCCCAGCATTTT.